This is a list of T cell receptor beta chains from one sample in a study of T cells after yellow fever vaccination. MiXCR was run by TCRdb on the 5' RACE reads, yielding one entry per CDR3 protein. This table has fewer than 500,000 distinct CDR3 sequences, approximately 18% appearing once. The sample here was PBMCs, taken before the yellow fever booster vaccination. These receptor sequences come from a man aged 18 to 29 who received the YFV17D yellow fever vaccine. CDR3s include the opening cysteine and the closing phenylalanine or tryptophan. D genes are given only for firm matches. Size tells how often a clone was seen (once, few, many) or the class of an expanded clone, and some rows leave it out.

clone size: few; J gene: TRBJ2-4; V gene: TRBV12-3/TRBV12-4; D gene: TRBD1; CDR3 DNA: TGTGCCAGCAGTCGACAGGGGGGAAAGAACATTCAGTACTTC; CDR3 protein: CASSRQGGKNIQYF
clone size: few; J gene: TRBJ2-5; V gene: TRBV4-1; D gene: .; CDR3 DNA: TGCGCCAGCAGCCAAGGGGCAGGGGTGGTGGAGACCCAGTACTTC; CDR3 protein: CASSQGAGVVETQYF
clone size: few; J gene: TRBJ1-1; V gene: TRBV10-1; D gene: .; CDR3 DNA: TGCGCCAGCAGTGAAGCTTTCTTT; CDR3 protein: CASSEAFF
clone size: .; J gene: TRBJ2-7; V gene: TRBV4-1; D gene: TRBD1; CDR3 DNA: TGCGCCAGCAGCCAAGAATGGACAGGTTCCTACGAGCAGTACTTC; CDR3 protein: CASSQEWTGSYEQYF
clone size: .; J gene: TRBJ2-3; V gene: TRBV12-3/TRBV12-4; D gene: TRBD1; CDR3 DNA: TGTGCCAGCAACCAGGGACAGGTAGATACGCAGTATTTT; CDR3 protein: CASNQGQVDTQYF
clone size: .; J gene: TRBJ2-1; V gene: TRBV5-1; D gene: TRBD2; CDR3 DNA: TGCGCCAGCAGCCTCCTGACTAGCGGGGCCTACAATGAGCAGTTCTTC; CDR3 protein: CASSLLTSGAYNEQFF
clone size: .; J gene: TRBJ2-1; V gene: TRBV6-5; D gene: .; CDR3 DNA: TGTGCCAGCAGTGAAACAGGAGGGGTATACAATGAGCAGTTCTTC; CDR3 protein: CASSETGGVYNEQFF
clone size: .; J gene: TRBJ2-2; V gene: TRBV5-1; D gene: .; CDR3 DNA: TGCGCCAGCAGCTTTGATCCAGCGGGTAACACCGGGGAGCTGTTTTTT; CDR3 protein: CASSFDPAGNTGELFF
clone size: many; J gene: TRBJ1-1; V gene: TRBV12-3/TRBV12-4; D gene: TRBD1; CDR3 DNA: TGTGCCAGCAGTTTGGCAGGGGGCAGCACTGAAGCTTTCTTT; CDR3 protein: CASSLAGGSTEAFF
clone size: .; J gene: TRBJ1-2; V gene: TRBV6-1; D gene: .; CDR3 DNA: TGTGCCAGCAGTGAAGGTCTGGGATCGCCGGACTATGGCTACACCTTC; CDR3 protein: CASSEGLGSPDYGYTF
clone size: .; J gene: TRBJ1-1; V gene: TRBV7-3; D gene: .; CDR3 DNA: TGTGCCAGCAGCAAAAGGGCGAACACTGAAGCTTTCTTT; CDR3 protein: CASSKRANTEAFF
clone size: .; J gene: TRBJ2-3; V gene: TRBV28; D gene: TRBD1; CDR3 DNA: TGTGCCAGCAGTGCCCCAAATCTCAGGGGGACGCAGTATTTT; CDR3 protein: CASSAPNLRGTQYF
clone size: .; J gene: TRBJ2-5; V gene: TRBV19; D gene: TRBD1; CDR3 DNA: TGTGCCAGTAGTTTAGATCTGGGATACAGGGGTGAGACCCAGTACTTC; CDR3 protein: CASSLDLGYRGETQYF
clone size: .; J gene: TRBJ2-3; V gene: TRBV10-3; D gene: .; CDR3 DNA: TGTGCCATCCTGGGCAGAGGTACGCAGTATTTT; CDR3 protein: CAILGRGTQYF
clone size: few; J gene: TRBJ2-3; V gene: TRBV25-1; D gene: .; CDR3 DNA: TGTGCCAGCAATCTACAGGGAACAGATACGCAGTATTTT; CDR3 protein: CASNLQGTDTQYF
clone size: few; J gene: TRBJ2-3; V gene: TRBV10-3; D gene: .; CDR3 DNA: TGTGCCATCAGTGAGCGCGGTACCTCGGGCACAGATACGCAGTATTTT; CDR3 protein: CAISERGTSGTDTQYF
clone size: few; J gene: TRBJ1-1; V gene: TRBV12-3/TRBV12-4; D gene: .; CDR3 DNA: TGTGCCAGCAGTTCGGCCGTATGGGGGGAAAATACTGAAGCTTTCTTT; CDR3 protein: CASSSAVWGENTEAFF
clone size: .; J gene: TRBJ2-5; V gene: TRBV7-9; D gene: .; CDR3 DNA: TGTGCCAGCAGCGTTCCGCCGGGGGGCCAGGAGACCCAGTACTTC; CDR3 protein: CASSVPPGGQETQYF
clone size: .; J gene: TRBJ2-7; V gene: TRBV3-1; D gene: .; CDR3 DNA: TGTGCCAGCAGCCAAGACATGGGTCCCCGCGAGCAGTACTTC; CDR3 protein: CASSQDMGPREQYF
clone size: few; J gene: TRBJ1-4; V gene: TRBV7-9; D gene: TRBD1; CDR3 DNA: TGTGCCAGCACCACCTGGGACAGGGGGGAAAAACTGTTTTTT; CDR3 protein: CASTTWDRGEKLFF
clone size: .; J gene: TRBJ1-2; V gene: TRBV20-1; D gene: .; CDR3 DNA: TGCAGTGCTAGAACCTACGGGGGACCAAACTATGGCTACACCTTC; CDR3 protein: CSARTYGGPNYGYTF
clone size: .; J gene: TRBJ1-5; V gene: TRBV7-3; D gene: .; CDR3 DNA: TGTGCCAGCAGCTTAACGCAGAATCAGCCCCAGCATTTT; CDR3 protein: CASSLTQNQPQHF
clone size: .; J gene: TRBJ2-1; V gene: TRBV19; D gene: .; CDR3 DNA: TGTGCCAGTAGCATAAAGGGGAGTGAGCAGTTCTTC; CDR3 protein: CASSIKGSEQFF
clone size: few; J gene: TRBJ2-3; V gene: TRBV7-9; D gene: .; CDR3 DNA: TGTGCCAGCAGCTTCAAAGATACGCAGTATTTT; CDR3 protein: CASSFKDTQYF
clone size: .; J gene: TRBJ2-1; V gene: TRBV4-3; D gene: TRBD1; CDR3 DNA: TGCGCCAGCAGCCAAGAAGGGGACAGGGGATTGGGTGAGCAGTTCTTC; CDR3 protein: CASSQEGDRGLGEQFF
clone size: .; J gene: TRBJ2-1; V gene: TRBV18; D gene: TRBD1; CDR3 DNA: TGTGCCAGCTCACCACCCGACAGGGCTAGGTACAATGAGCAGTTCTTC; CDR3 protein: CASSPPDRARYNEQFF
clone size: few; J gene: TRBJ2-1; V gene: TRBV20-1; D gene: TRBD2; CDR3 DNA: TGCAGTGCTCCTTCTAGCGGGGGGCGGTCCTACAATGAGCAGTTCTTC; CDR3 protein: CSAPSSGGRSYNEQFF
clone size: few; J gene: TRBJ2-2; V gene: TRBV6-5; D gene: .; CDR3 DNA: TGTGCCAGCAGTTACCAGGGTCTTGGGGAGCTGTTTTTT; CDR3 protein: CASSYQGLGELFF
clone size: few; J gene: TRBJ2-3; V gene: TRBV6-1; D gene: TRBD2; CDR3 DNA: TGTGCCAGCAGTTTCGGGAGGGGCACAGATACGCAGTATTTT; CDR3 protein: CASSFGRGTDTQYF
clone size: .; J gene: TRBJ2-5; V gene: TRBV5-1; D gene: .; CDR3 DNA: TGCGCCAGCAGCTTGTTCGCGGGTGAGACCCAGTACTTC; CDR3 protein: CASSLFAGETQYF
clone size: few; J gene: TRBJ2-5; V gene: TRBV7-2; D gene: TRBD2; CDR3 DNA: TGTGCCAGCAGATCACCGGGACTAGCGGTCGGGGAGACCCAGTACTTC; CDR3 protein: CASRSPGLAVGETQYF
clone size: few; J gene: TRBJ1-5; V gene: TRBV7-2; D gene: .; CDR3 DNA: TGTGCCAGCAGCTTAGGCGCCGACAGGTTAGGTCAGCCCCAGCATTTT; CDR3 protein: CASSLGADRLGQPQHF
clone size: .; J gene: TRBJ2-6; V gene: TRBV7-9; D gene: TRBD1; CDR3 DNA: TGTGCCAGCAGCCCCATCGACAGGGGCATTTCTGGGGCCAACGTCCTGACTTTC; CDR3 protein: CASSPIDRGISGANVLTF
clone size: .; J gene: TRBJ1-2; V gene: TRBV6-6; D gene: TRBD1; CDR3 DNA: TGTGCCAGCAGTTACTCCAGACAGGGGGCGCGACCTAGCTATGGCTACACCTTC; CDR3 protein: CASSYSRQGARPSYGYTF
clone size: .; J gene: TRBJ1-1; V gene: TRBV29-1; D gene: .; CDR3 DNA: TGCAGCGTTGAAGAGGCAGGGAAGGGATTAAAAGCTTTCTTT; CDR3 protein: CSVEEAGKGLKAFF
clone size: .; J gene: TRBJ1-2; V gene: TRBV6-5; D gene: .; CDR3 DNA: TGTGCCAGCAGTTACTCGATGAGGGGAGCATGGTCGGGCTACACCTTC; CDR3 protein: CASSYSMRGAWSGYTF